These 20 T cell receptor beta chains were all obtained from the same sample, sequenced in a study of T cells after yellow fever vaccination. TCRdb re-derived calls from the 5' RACE reads in MiXCR, one entry per CDR3 protein. The sample lists about 210,000 distinct CDR3 sequences, more than 3% seen once, with about 3.3% in the top ten. The sequencing used CD4+ T cells sorted from PBMCs, collected 10 days after the yellow fever booster vaccination. The receptors originated from a man aged 18 to 30 who received the YFV17D yellow fever vaccine.

This clonotype was seen a few times. The chain links TRBV3-1 to TRBJ2-5; no reliable D call. Between the trimmed V and J ends, which lost 0 bases and 2 bases, there was a span of 10 bases. CDR1 and CDR2 (germline): LGHDT, YNNKEL (reference sequence). This CDR3 spans 15 amino acids. CDR3 residues: CASSQERAEQETQYF. The CDR3 DNA is TGTGCCAGCAGCCAAGAAAGGGCAGAGCAAGAGACCCAGTACTTC.

This clonotype was recorded many times. The CDR3 protein is CASSQDRDTSYEQYF. The DNA for the CDR3 is TGCGCCAGCAGCCAAGACCGGGACACCTCCTACGAGCAGTACTTC. The chain joins TRBV4-1 to TRBJ2-7; D possibly corresponds to TRBD1 (6 bases). The CDR3 is 15 residues long. V was trimmed by 0 bases and J by 0 bases, leaving 9 bases between them. Germline V gene lookup returns CDR1 MGHRA and CDR2 YSYEKL.

Only a few counts were recorded for this clonotype. The chain combines TRBV6-6 with TRBJ2-2; 9 bases match TRBD1. Germline CDR1 is MNHNY and CDR2 is SVGAGI (reference sequence). After removal of 8 bases from V and 2 bases from J, the junction contained 6 bases not matched to a gene. This CDR3 contains 15 residues. The CDR3 is CASDRGYTNTGELFF. Here the CDR3 DNA reads TGTGCCAGCGACAGGGGGTATACAAACACCGGGGAGCTGTTTTTT.

CDR3 in DNA: TGTGCCAGCAGCTTAAGGACTTGGAGCTCCTATAATTCACCCCTCCACTTT. Translating it yields CASSLRTWSSYNSPLHF. The rearrangement links TRBV11-2 to TRBJ1-6; no definite D call. V was cut by 2 bases and J by 0 bases, with 11 bases left in between. The CDR3 extends over 17 amino acids. Germline CDR1 is SGHAT and CDR2 is FQNNGV.

The sample holds many counts of this clonotype. The chain joins TRBV28 to TRBJ1-2, with D perhaps matching TRBD1 (6 bases). V lost 3 bases to trimming and J lost 7 bases, with 12 bases between them. CDR3 length: 13 residues. CDR1 MDHEN and CDR2 SYDVKM come from the germline V gene. The CDR3 DNA reads as TGTGCCAGCAGTTTCAAGTTCAGGGGTGGCTACACCTTC. It is translated as CASSFKFRGGYTF.

The J gene is TRBJ1-6, the V gene TRBV7-3; D not certain. The CDR3 spans 13 residues. CDR1 and CDR2 from the germline V gene are SGHTA and FQGTGA. With 8 bases removed from V and 8 bases from J, the gap between germline ends came to 13 bases. In DNA, the CDR3 is TGTGCCAGCTCTCCCGACCCTGATTCACCCCTCCACTTT. Translating gives CASSPDPDSPLHF. Looking up the rest from reference TRBV7-3 and TRBJ1-6 gives the full variable domain: GAGVSQTPSNKVTEKGKYVELRCDPISGHTALYWYRQSLGQGPEFLIYFQGTGAADDSGLPNDRFFAVRPEGSVSTLKIQRTERGDSAVYLCASSPDPDSPLHFGNGTRLTVT.

This clonotype was seen many times. The chain uses TRBV7-9 and TRBJ1-2; tentatively, D is TRBD1 (5 bases). In germline, CDR1 is SEHNR, CDR2 FQNEAQ (reference sequence). Trimming cost V 4 bases and J 8 bases, with 11 bases left between them. This CDR3 has 12 amino acids. CDR3 residues: CASSWGPAGYTF. In DNA form, the CDR3 reads TGTGCCAGCAGCTGGGGACCGGCGGGCTACACCTTC.

This clonotype was picked up a small number of times. This sequence joins TRBV18 and TRBJ1-6; D is possibly TRBD1 (6 bases). Trimming pared 1 base from V and 10 bases from J, leaving 11 bases between. CDR1 is KGHSH and CDR2 is LQKENI in the germline V gene. The CDR3 sequence is 14 residues long. This CDR3 reads CASSPRDKNSPLHF. The CDR3 DNA reads as TGTGCCAGCTCACCACGGGACAAGAACTCACCCCTCCACTTT. Full variable domain (outside the CDR3, taken from reference TRBV18 and TRBJ1-6): NAGVMQNPRHLVRRRGQEARLRCSPMKGHSHVYWYRQLPEEGLKFMVYLQKENIIDESGMPKERFSAEFPKEGPSILRIQQVVRGDSAAYFCASSPRDKNSPLHFGNGTRLTVT.

Ten or more counts support this clonotype. CDR3 in amino acids: CASSAQSNQPQHF. CDR3 nucleotide sequence: TGTGCCAGCAGTGCACAGAGCAATCAGCCCCAGCATTTT. The V and J genes are TRBV2 and TRBJ1-5; D not resolved. The CDR3 spans 13 residues. Looked up from germline, CDR1 is SNHLY and CDR2 is FYNNEI. Trimming removed 4 bases from V and 1 base from J, with 5 bases in between.

The rearrangement uses TRBV4-2 and TRBJ2-3; maybe TRBD1 (5 bases). Germline V gene sequence: CDR1 LGHNA, CDR2 YNFKEQ. The germline V and J ends were trimmed by 0 bases and 3 bases, with 16 bases remaining between them. The CDR3 has 17 residues. The CDR3, as DNA: TGTGCCAGCAGCCAAGAATCGCGGACACTCCCTACAGATACGCAGTATTTT. Translated: CASSQESRTLPTDTQYF.

The CDR3 sequence: CASSYSDRGNQPQHF. The CDR3 DNA sequence: TGTGCCAGCAGTTACTCGGACAGGGGCAATCAGCCCCAGCATTTT. This sequence joins TRBV6-6 and TRBJ1-5; 8 bases fit TRBD1. This CDR3 is built from 15 residues. The J segment lost 2 bases and the V segment lost 0 bases, leaving 0 bases of the junction unmatched. Looked up from germline, CDR1 is MNHNY and CDR2 is SVGAGI (reference sequence).

The chain links TRBV5-4 to TRBJ2-6, with D possibly matching TRBD1 (6 bases). The CDR3 extends over 15 amino acids. Germline V gives CDR1 SGHNT, CDR2 YYREEE (reference sequence). The germline V and J ends were trimmed by 6 bases and 0 bases, with 10 bases remaining between them. This CDR3 is CASNGQSSGANVLTF. The CDR3 bases are TGTGCCAGCAACGGACAGAGCTCTGGGGCCAACGTCCTGACTTTC. The full variable domain, with the rest looked up from reference TRBV5-4 and TRBJ2-6, is ETGVTQSPTHLIKTRGQQVTLRCSSQSGHNTVSWYQQALGQGPQFIFQYYREEENGRGNFPPRFSGLQFPNYSSELNVNALELDDSALYLCASNGQSSGANVLTFGAGSRLTVL.

This clonotype occurred many times. The CDR3 spells CASSPTGIREKLFF. In nucleotides, the CDR3 is TGCGCCAGCAGCCCGACAGGGATTAGGGAAAAACTGTTTTTT. The chain carries TRBV4-1 and TRBJ1-4; TRBD1 agrees at 7 bases. The CDR3 consists of 14 residues. With V trimmed by 4 bases and J by 8 bases, 7 bases remained unmatched. Germline loops: CDR1 MGHRA, CDR2 YSYEKL.

Ten or more counts support this clonotype. The chain employs TRBV2 and TRBJ2-7; D is undetermined. Germline V gene data show CDR1 as SNHLY and CDR2 as FYNNEI. Trimming cost V 4 bases and J 6 bases, with 10 bases left between them. CDR3 size: 12 residues. The CDR3 reads CASSGAGGEQYF. CDR3 nucleotides: TGTGCCAGCAGTGGGGCCGGCGGCGAGCAGTACTTC.

This clonotype was picked up many times. The chain joins TRBV5-1 to TRBJ1-6; possible D gene TRBD1, 5 bases. Germline V gene data show CDR1 as SGHRS and CDR2 as YFSETQ. This CDR3 has 14 residues. Trimming pared 1 base from V and 6 bases from J, leaving 8 bases between. CDR3: CASSLPGTNSPLHF. CDR3 nucleotide sequence: TGCGCCAGCAGCTTGCCAGGGACTAATTCACCCCTCCACTTT.

This clonotype was seen at least ten times. The V call is TRBV7-2, the J call TRBJ2-5; 7 positions agree with TRBD1. Germline lookup yields CDR1 SGHTA and CDR2 FQGNSA. This CDR3 is built from 15 residues. After removal of 5 bases from V and 5 bases from J, the junction contained 11 bases not matched to a gene. This chain's CDR3 is CASSDIWTGLETQYF. CDR3 bases: TGTGCCAGCAGCGACATTTGGACAGGCCTGGAGACCCAGTACTTC.

This clonotype was counted at least ten times. The J gene is TRBJ1-1, the V gene TRBV12-3 or TRBV12-4; TRBD1 matches 7 bases. This CDR3 contains 15 residues. V gave up 6 bases and J gave up 1 base; unmatched junction bases: 8. CDR3 in DNA: TGTGCCAGCAGCCTCTCCGGGACAGAGAACACTGAAGCTTTCTTT. This translates into CASSLSGTENTEAFF.

Many counts were recorded for this clonotype. The rearrangement links TRBV4-3 to TRBJ2-3, with D unresolved. V was pared by 0 bases and J by 1 base, with 17 bases between. The CDR3 has 18 residues. Germline V lookup: CDR1 LGHNA, CDR2 YSLEER. CDR3 nucleotide sequence: TGCGCCAGCAGCCAAGAGTACGGTTATAAGGTCGGCACAGATACGCAGTATTTT. Translation: CASSQEYGYKVGTDTQYF.

This clonotype was recorded at least ten times. The chain carries TRBV10-3 and TRBJ1-3; TRBD1 is a possible D gene (6 bases). The CDR3 loop spans 16 amino acids. CDR1 is ENHRY, CDR2 SYGVKD, per germline. V dropped 4 bases and J dropped 0 bases, with 13 bases sitting between them. As DNA, the CDR3 is TGTGCCATCAGTGGCCAACAGGGTAGCTCTGGAAACACCATATATTTT. Its protein is CAISGQQGSSGNTIYF.

In this sample, this clonotype turned up a few times. V and J are TRBV19 and TRBJ2-4, with 7 bases matching TRBD1. The CDR3 runs to 13 residues. V lost 3 bases and J lost 7; bases outside the gene matches: 3. The germline V gene has CDR1 LNHDA and CDR2 SQIVND (reference sequence). CDR3 amino acids: CASSIGTANIQYF. Here the CDR3 DNA reads TGTGCCAGTAGTATCGGGACAGCCAACATTCAGTACTTC.